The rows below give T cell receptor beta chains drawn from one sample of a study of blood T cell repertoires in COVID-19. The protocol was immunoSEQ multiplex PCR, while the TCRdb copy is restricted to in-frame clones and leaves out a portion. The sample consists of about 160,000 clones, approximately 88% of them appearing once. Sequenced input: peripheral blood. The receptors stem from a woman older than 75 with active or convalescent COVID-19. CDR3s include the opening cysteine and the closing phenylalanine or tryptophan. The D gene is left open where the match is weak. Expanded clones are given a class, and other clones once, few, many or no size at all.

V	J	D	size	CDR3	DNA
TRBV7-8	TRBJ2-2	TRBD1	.	CASSPRAGGAGGELFF	TGTGCCAGCAGCCCCAGAGCAGGGGGCGCGGGCGGGGAGCTGTTTTTT
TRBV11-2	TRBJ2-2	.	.	CASSLGPGELFF	TGTGCCAGCAGTTTAGGGCCCGGGGAGCTGTTTTTT
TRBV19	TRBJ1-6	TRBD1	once	CASSIGGPTGVPLGSPLHF	TGTGCCAGTAGTATAGGGGGCCCGACAGGGGTCCCTCTTGGCTCACCCCTCCACTTT
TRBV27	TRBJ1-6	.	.	CASSLSGVVPGDSPLHF	TGTGCCAGCAGTTTATCGGGGGTCGTCCCGGGGGATTCACCCCTCCACTTT
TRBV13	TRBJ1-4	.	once	CASSFANLYNEKLFF	TGTGCCAGCAGCTTCGCGAATCTTTATAATGAAAAACTGTTTTTT
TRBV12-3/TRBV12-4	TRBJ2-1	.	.	CASTWGGASEQFF	TGTGCCAGCACCTGGGGCGGGGCCAGTGAGCAGTTCTTC
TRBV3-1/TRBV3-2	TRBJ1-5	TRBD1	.	CASSQDWTGGGNQPQHF	TGTGCCAGCAGCCAAGATTGGACAGGGGGCGGCAATCAGCCCCAGCATTTT
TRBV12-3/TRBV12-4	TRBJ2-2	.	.	CASSQEEAGELFF	TGTGCCAGCAGTCAGGAGGAAGCCGGGGAGCTGTTTTTT
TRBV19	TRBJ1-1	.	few	CASSIATAEAFF	TGTGCCAGTAGTATAGCGACAGCGGAAGCTTTCTTT
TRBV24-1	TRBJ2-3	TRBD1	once	CATSDSTGGWTDTQYF	TGTGCCACCAGTGATTCGACAGGGGGGTGGACAGATACGCAGTATTTT
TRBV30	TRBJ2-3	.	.	CAWAWDTSTDTQYF	TGTGCCTGGGCTTGGGACACAAGCACAGATACGCAGTATTTT
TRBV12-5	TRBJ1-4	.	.	CASGLGTQGSNEKLFF	TGTGCTAGTGGTTTGGGAACTCAGGGGAGTAATGAAAAACTGTTTTTT
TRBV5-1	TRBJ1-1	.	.	CASSLEGGNTEAFF	TGCGCCAGCAGCTTGGAAGGGGGGAACACTGAAGCTTTCTTT
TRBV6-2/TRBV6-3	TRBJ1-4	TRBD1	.	CASSPLTGMGEKLFF	TGTGCCAGCAGCCCGCTGACAGGGATGGGAGAAAAACTGTTTTTT
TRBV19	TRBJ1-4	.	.	CASSIGRTNEKLFF	TGTGCCAGTAGTATCGGGCGGACAAATGAAAAACTGTTTTTT
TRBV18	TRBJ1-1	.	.	CASSPKGGGSTEAFF	TGTGCCAGCTCACCTAAGGGTGGGGGCAGTACTGAAGCTTTCTTT
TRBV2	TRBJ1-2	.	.	CASSEIQNYGYTF	TGTGCCAGCAGTGAAATCCAGAACTATGGCTACACCTTC
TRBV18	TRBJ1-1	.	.	CASHQGRNTEAFF	TGTGCCAGCCACCAGGGCCGAAACACTGAAGCTTTCTTT
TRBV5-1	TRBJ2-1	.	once	CASSLPRDNDNEQFF	TGCGCCAGCAGCTTGCCCCGGGACAATGACAATGAGCAGTTCTTC
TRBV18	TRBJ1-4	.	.	CASSQDIVRGSNEKLFF	TGTGCCAGCTCCCAAGACATAGTCCGGGGGTCTAATGAAAAACTGTTTTTT
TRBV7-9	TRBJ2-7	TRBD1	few	CASSYDPGQGASEQYF	TGTGCCAGCAGCTACGACCCGGGACAGGGGGCGAGCGAGCAGTACTTC
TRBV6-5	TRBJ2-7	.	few	CASSSQGISYEQYF	TGTGCCAGCAGTTCCCAGGGAATTAGCTACGAGCAGTACTTC
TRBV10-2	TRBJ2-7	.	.	CASSSGGAGEQYF	TGCGCCAGCAGTTCCGGAGGGGCGGGGGAGCAGTACTTC
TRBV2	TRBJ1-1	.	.	CASSADTGSVTEAFF	TGTGCCAGCAGTGCTGATACAGGGTCGGTCACTGAAGCTTTCTTT
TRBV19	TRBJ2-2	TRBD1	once	CASSSTGATGELFF	TGTGCCAGTTCCTCGACAGGGGCCACCGGGGAGCTGTTTTTT
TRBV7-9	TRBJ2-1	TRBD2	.	CASGKYRTSGNYNEQFF	TGTGCCAGCGGTAAATACCGGACTAGCGGAAACTACAATGAGCAGTTCTTC
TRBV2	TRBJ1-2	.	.	CASSERSSRDYGYTF	TGTGCCAGCAGTGAAAGGTCTTCCAGGGACTATGGCTACACCTTC
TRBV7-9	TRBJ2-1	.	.	CASSLGSSGPLGGNEQFF	TGTGCCAGCAGCTTAGGCAGCTCCGGGCCCCTGGGGGGCAATGAGCAGTTCTTC
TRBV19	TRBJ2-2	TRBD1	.	CASSIGQGYAGELFF	TGTGCCAGTAGTATAGGACAGGGCTACGCCGGGGAGCTGTTTTTT
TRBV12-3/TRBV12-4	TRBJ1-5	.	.	CASSSAGAQHF	TGTGCCAGCAGCTCGGCAGGGGCCCAGCATTTT
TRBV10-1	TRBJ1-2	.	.	CASSATLGYTF	TGCGCCAGCAGTGCTACCTTAGGCTACACCTTC
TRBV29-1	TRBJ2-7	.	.	CSVEDVCGRGSSYEQYF	TGCAGCGTTGAAGATGTTTGCGGCAGGGGAAGCTCCTACGAGCAGTACTTC
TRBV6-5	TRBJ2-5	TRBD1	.	CASSRDREETQYF	TGTGCCAGCAGTAGGGACAGGGAAGAGACCCAGTACTTC
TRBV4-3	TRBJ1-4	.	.	CASSHQLRGEEEKLFF	TGCGCCAGCAGCCACCAACTCAGGGGCGAGGAAGAAAAACTGTTTTTT
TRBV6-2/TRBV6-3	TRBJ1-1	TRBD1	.	CASSSLTGTFEAFF	TGTGCCAGCAGTTCCTTGACAGGGACTTTTGAAGCTTTCTTT
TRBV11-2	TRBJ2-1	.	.	CASSRVRTENFYNEQFF	TGTGCCAGCAGCCGGGTCCGGACAGAAAATTTCTACAATGAGCAGTTCTTC
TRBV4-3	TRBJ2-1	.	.	CASSQVYSGSYNEQFF	TGCGCCAGCAGCCAAGTATACAGTGGCTCCTACAATGAGCAGTTCTTC
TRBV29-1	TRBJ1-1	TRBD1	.	CSVGQGDTEAFF	TGCAGCGTTGGACAGGGGGACACTGAAGCTTTCTTT
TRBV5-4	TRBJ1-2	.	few	CASSPARESYGYTF	TGTGCCAGCAGCCCCGCGAGGGAATCCTATGGCTACACCTTC
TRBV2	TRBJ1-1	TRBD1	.	CASRQGGVNTEAFF	TGTGCCAGCAGACAGGGGGGTGTGAACACTGAAGCTTTCTTT
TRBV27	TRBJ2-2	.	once	CASSTANTGELFF	TGTGCCAGCTCGACAGCGAACACCGGGGAGCTGTTTTTT
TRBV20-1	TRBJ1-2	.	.	CSASTRGNYGYTF	TGCAGTGCTAGTACCCGCGGGAACTATGGCTACACCTTC
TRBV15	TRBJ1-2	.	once	CATSVQGGYGYTF	TGTGCCACCAGCGTCCAGGGCGGCTATGGCTACACCTTC
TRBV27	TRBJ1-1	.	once	CASSPRLGDTEAFF	TGTGCCAGCAGTCCCCGGTTAGGGGACACTGAAGCTTTCTTT
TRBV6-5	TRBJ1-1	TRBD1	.	CASRQGGNTEAFF	TGTGCCAGCAGGCAGGGGGGGAACACTGAAGCTTTCTTT
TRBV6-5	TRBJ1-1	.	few	CASSSRVGASNTEAFF	TGTGCCAGCAGTTCAAGGGTAGGGGCCTCGAACACTGAAGCTTTCTTT
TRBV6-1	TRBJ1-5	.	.	CASSGREGAYSNQPQHF	TGTGCCAGCAGTGGACGGGAAGGAGCGTATAGCAATCAGCCCCAGCATTTT
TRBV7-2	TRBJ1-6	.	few	CAGGGGPNSPLHF	TGTGCCGGGGGAGGGGGGCCTAATTCACCCCTCCACTTT
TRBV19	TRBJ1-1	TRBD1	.	CASRIDRVRTEAFF	TGTGCCAGTAGAATCGACAGGGTAAGGACTGAAGCTTTCTTT